The rows below give T cell receptor beta chains drawn from one sample of a study of human T cells and chemical hapten exposure. TCRdb fed the RACE reads into MiXCR, producing one record per CDR3 protein. The sample lists approximately 400,000 distinct CDR3 sequences; 5% to 6.5% were seen once. The sequencing here drew on whole blood, taken in connection with sensitization to the hapten diphenylcyclopropenone (DPC). Source of these receptors: a woman aged 45 to 65 with alopecia areata. Some clones in this sample may be carry-over from other donors' samples. The CDR3 runs from the conserved cysteine through the conserved F or W. D genes are given only for firm matches. The size field is filled for only some rows; it gives once, few, many or a size class.

abundance	v_gene	j_gene	d_gene	CDR3nt	CDR3aa
many	TRBV27	TRBJ2-6	.	TGTGCCAGCAGTTTATCAATTGAGGGGACCGGGGCCAACGTCCTGACTTTC	CASSLSIEGTGANVLTF
few	TRBV4-1	TRBJ2-5	.	TGCGCCAGCACTATGTCTCCCAGGGGAGAGACCCAGTACTTC	CASTMSPRGETQYF
.	TRBV12-3/TRBV12-4	TRBJ1-2	TRBD1	TGTGCCAGCAACCAAGGGGGCGGTGGCTACACCTTC	CASNQGGGGYTF
.	TRBV6-2/TRBV6-3	TRBJ2-1	.	TGTGCCAGCAGAACGACCCAATTATCCTACAATGAGCAGTTCTTC	CASRTTQLSYNEQFF
few	TRBV4-1	TRBJ1-2	TRBD1	TGCGCCAGCAGCCAAGATCTAAGGGGACAGGGAGAGGCCTATGGCTACACCTTC	CASSQDLRGQGEAYGYTF
many	TRBV28	TRBJ2-1	TRBD2	TGTGCCACCCGCGAGGCGGGAGTAAACTACAATGAGCAGTTCTTC	CATREAGVNYNEQFF
.	TRBV6-6	TRBJ1-4	.	TGTGCCAGCAGTTCTGTACCCACGGTAGAAAAACTGTTTTTT	CASSSVPTVEKLFF
few	TRBV9	TRBJ2-1	.	TGTGCCAGCAGCCTCCTAGGGAAGTACAATGAGCAGTTCTTC	CASSLLGKYNEQFF
.	TRBV4-3	TRBJ1-5	TRBD1	TGCGCCAGCAGCCAAGACAGGGGGGGCCATCAGCCCCAGCATTTT	CASSQDRGGHQPQHF
many	TRBV20-1	TRBJ2-7	TRBD1	TGCAGTGCTAGGGGACAGATGTTCTACGAGCAGTACTTC	CSARGQMFYEQYF
few	TRBV20-1	TRBJ2-1	.	TGCAGTGCTTCGGGCCTAGGAGCGGGTAATGAGCAGTTCTTC	CSASGLGAGNEQFF
many	TRBV27	TRBJ1-5	.	TGTGCCAGCTCGCAGGGAAATAGCAATCAGCCCCAGCATTTT	CASSQGNSNQPQHF
many	TRBV3-1	TRBJ2-2	TRBD2	TGTGCCAGCAGCCAGCTTAGCGGGAGCACCGGGGAGCTGTTTTTT	CASSQLSGSTGELFF
many	TRBV12-3/TRBV12-4	TRBJ2-7	.	TGTGCCAGCAGTTTACCGACCTACGAGCAGTACTTC	CASSLPTYEQYF
many	TRBV28	TRBJ2-7	TRBD1	TGTGCCAGCAGTCCGCCGGGACAGGACGCCTACGAGCAGTACTTC	CASSPPGQDAYEQYF
many	TRBV28	TRBJ2-7	.	TGTGCCAGCAGTGGGTTAAGCGAGACTAGCTACGAGCAGTACTTC	CASSGLSETSYEQYF
.	TRBV15	TRBJ1-1	TRBD1	TGTGCCACCAGCAGAGATAACAGGGGGAACACTGAAGCTTTCTTT	CATSRDNRGNTEAFF
many	TRBV5-1	TRBJ1-6	.	TGCGCCAGCAGCTTGGCCACAGGGCAGAACAATAATTCACCCCTCCACTTT	CASSLATGQNNNSPLHF
.	TRBV4-3	TRBJ2-5	.	TGCGCCAGCAGCCAAACTACCGGGACTACAGGGACGTACCAAGAGACCCAGTACTTC	CASSQTTGTTGTYQETQYF
many	TRBV12-3/TRBV12-4	TRBJ1-5	.	TGTGCCAGCAGTTTTGGGGGACCCCCCAGCAATCAGCCCCAGCATTTT	CASSFGGPPSNQPQHF
many	TRBV29-1	TRBJ2-7	.	TGCAGCGCTACGGGACGGCTTTCCTACGAGCAGTACTTC	CSATGRLSYEQYF
many	TRBV9	TRBJ2-5	.	TGTGCCAGCAGCGTTCATTGGAGGGAGACCCAGTACTTC	CASSVHWRETQYF
.	TRBV29-1	TRBJ1-1	.	TGCAGCGTTGAAGATAGGGGTGGAACTGAAGCTTTCTTT	CSVEDRGGTEAFF
many	TRBV19	TRBJ2-1	.	TGTGCCAGTAGTATGGGGTCTCGCTCCTACGACAATGAGCAGTTCTTC	CASSMGSRSYDNEQFF
once	TRBV5-4	TRBJ2-7	.	TGTGCCAGCACCGCCACTCCGGAACACGAGCAGTACTTC	CASTATPEHEQYF
many	TRBV7-2	TRBJ1-1	.	TGTGCCAGCAGCTTAAAAAACACCCCGAACACTGAAGCTTTCTTT	CASSLKNTPNTEAFF
.	TRBV7-2	TRBJ2-7	.	TGTGCCAGCAGCTTAGGACCCGAACTTTCCTACGAGCAGTACTTC	CASSLGPELSYEQYF
many	TRBV5-1	TRBJ2-2	.	TGCGCCAGCGAAGGGGGGCCGAACACCGGGGAGCTGTTTTTT	CASEGGPNTGELFF
many	TRBV6-5	TRBJ1-5	.	TGTGCCATCCCCTTCCGGGATCAGCCCCAGCATTTT	CAIPFRDQPQHF
few	TRBV4-2	TRBJ2-5	TRBD1	TGTGCCAGCAGCCAAGACGACAGGGCGGAGGAGACCCAGTACTTC	CASSQDDRAEETQYF
few	TRBV12-3/TRBV12-4	TRBJ2-1	.	TGTGCCAGCAGGGGGTGGGGTCAGGGGAGGAATGAGCAGTTCTTC	CASRGWGQGRNEQFF
.	TRBV2	TRBJ2-2	.	TGTGCCAGCCACCACGGGATGAACACCGGGGAGCTGTTTTTT	CASHHGMNTGELFF
.	TRBV28	TRBJ1-6	.	TGTGCCAGCAGTCGGGACATTAATAATTCACCCCTCCACTTT	CASSRDINNSPLHF
.	TRBV29-1	TRBJ1-1	.	TGCAGCGTTGAAAACAGGGTGGACACTGAAGCTTTCTTT	CSVENRVDTEAFF
many	TRBV20-1	TRBJ1-3	.	TGCAGTGCTCCCGAGAAGATTGACTCTGGAAACACCATATATTTT	CSAPEKIDSGNTIYF
many	TRBV19	TRBJ1-2	.	TGTGCCAGTGCCTTGGGACCTACCGGAGTTTTTGGCTACACCTTC	CASALGPTGVFGYTF
few	TRBV7-2	TRBJ1-5	.	TGTGCCAGCAGCTTACCCGGATTTGCCTCGCCCCAGCATTTT	CASSLPGFASPQHF
many	TRBV3-1	TRBJ1-1	.	TGTGCCAGCAGCCCTGACAGGCCCCTGAACACTGAAGCTTTCTTT	CASSPDRPLNTEAFF
many	TRBV29-1	TRBJ2-7	.	TGCAGCGTTGTGGGACAGTCGGGGGTACGGTACGAGCAGTACTTC	CSVVGQSGVRYEQYF
many	TRBV20-1	TRBJ1-1	.	TGCAGTATTAGAGGGGCGATCACTGAAGCTTTCTTT	CSIRGAITEAFF
many	TRBV5-1	TRBJ2-5	.	TGCGCCAGCAGCTTGGGGGAGGAGACCCAGTACTTC	CASSLGEETQYF
many	TRBV5-1	TRBJ2-1	TRBD1	TGCGCCAGCAACGAGGGGGCAGGGAGCTCCTACAATGAGCAGTTCTTC	CASNEGAGSSYNEQFF
many	TRBV29-1	TRBJ1-1	.	TGCAGCGTTGAAGATCTCTGGGGAACTGAAGCTTTCTTT	CSVEDLWGTEAFF
.	TRBV3-1	TRBJ2-3	TRBD2	TGTGCCAGCAGCCAAGCCAGCGGGGGCTCTCCCACAGATACGCAGTATTTT	CASSQASGGSPTDTQYF
many	TRBV9	TRBJ2-3	.	TGTGCCAGCAGCGCTGCAGGATGGGCAGATACGCAGTATTTT	CASSAAGWADTQYF